Presented here are 26 T cell receptor beta chains from one specimen sequenced in a study of T cell changes during pregnancy in multiple sclerosis. The protocol was immunoSEQ multiplex PCR, while the TCRdb copy is restricted to in-frame clones and leaves out a portion. This sample carries tens of thousands of clones, 75% to 95% of them seen once, and the ten largest clones take approximately 0.41%. The sample here was CD4+ T cells from peripheral blood mononuclear cells, taken in the third trimester of pregnancy. Receptors originate from a female donor with multiple sclerosis, enrolled in a pregnancy study.

The chain combines TRBV6-6 with TRBJ2-7, with D perhaps matching TRBD1 (5 bases). V lost 6 bases and J lost 4, with 19 bases in between. The germline V gene encodes CDR1 MNHNY and CDR2 SVGAGI (reference sequence). CDR3 size: 15 residues. CDR3 protein: CASRPAPGKLYEQYF. In DNA, the CDR3 is TGTGCCAGCAGGCCCGCCCCAGGGAAACTTTACGAGCAGTACTTC.

This chain uses TRBV7-8 with TRBJ2-7; D is unclear. This CDR3 comprises 12 residues. Germline-derived CDR1 and CDR2 are SGHVS and FQNEAQ. V was trimmed by 0 bases and J by 6 bases, leaving 6 bases between them. CDR3 region: CASSLALSEQYF. As DNA, the CDR3 is TGTGCCAGCAGCTTAGCCTTATCCGAGCAGTACTTC.

This chain connects TRBV28 to TRBJ2-3, with TRBD1 matching over 7 bases. V shed 11 bases and J 1 base; nucleotides not matched to a gene: 6. The CDR3 spans 13 residues. CDR1 MDHEN and CDR2 SYDVKM come from the germline V gene. DNA for the CDR3: TGTGCCGGTCACCAGGGGGGCACAGATACGCAGTATTTT. It yields the protein CAGHQGGTDTQYF.

V and J are TRBV19 and TRBJ2-2, with a tentative D call TRBD1 (6 bases). CDR1 is LNHDA and CDR2 is SQIVND in the germline V gene (reference sequence). Trimming shortened V by 3 bases and J by 4 bases, and 9 bases separated the two germline ends. The CDR3 consists of 14 residues. The CDR3 protein is CASSMGHVTGELFF. The CDR3 nucleotides read TGTGCCAGTAGTATGGGACACGTCACCGGGGAGCTGTTTTTT.

This clone was recorded a few times. J is TRBJ2-1 and V is TRBV19, with 7 bases fitting TRBD1. V lost 5 bases, J lost 3 bases, and 4 bases stayed unmatched. Germline-derived CDR1 and CDR2 are LNHDA and SQIVND (reference sequence). The CDR3 has 14 amino acids. As DNA, the CDR3 is TGTGCCAGTAGTCCGGGACAGCTCTACAATGAGCAGTTCTTC. Residues: CASSPGQLYNEQFF.

Remarks on this clone: The identical CDR3 is also encoded by other nucleotide sequences in the sample. CDR3: CASSGDRGGQETQYF. The CDR3 nucleotides read TGTGCCAGCAGCGGAGATAGAGGGGGCCAAGAGACCCAGTACTTC. The chain recombines TRBV2 with TRBJ2-5; D perhaps matches TRBD1 (6 bases). V gave up 6 bases and J gave up 1 base, with 15 bases separating them. This CDR3 has 15 amino acids. Germline loops: CDR1 SNHLY, CDR2 FYNNEI.

This chain joins TRBV11-2 and TRBJ1-1; D gene ambiguous. V lost 7 bases and J lost 1, with 25 bases in between. This CDR3 region has 18 residues. Germline values: CDR1 SGHAT, CDR2 FQNNGV. The CDR3 is CASTRVGSLQAKNTEAFF. The CDR3 coding sequence is TGTGCCAGCACGCGGGTGGGTTCCCTACAAGCCAAGAACACTGAAGCTTTCTTT.

The CDR3 here is CASSLNRSGINQETQYF. The CDR3 nucleotides are TGCGCCAGCAGCTTGAATCGCAGCGGGATAAACCAAGAGACCCAGTACTTC. The chain has TRBV5-1 and TRBJ2-5, with 7 nucleotides matching TRBD2. The J segment lost 0 bases and the V segment lost 1 base, leaving 9 bases of the junction unmatched. Germline values: CDR1 SGHRS, CDR2 YFSETQ. This CDR3 region has 17 residues. The full variable domain, rest sourced from reference TRBV5-1 and TRBJ2-5, is KAGVTQTPRYLIKTRGQQVTLSCSPISGHRSVSWYQQTPGQGLQFLFEYFSETQRNKGNFPGRFSGRQFSNSRSEMNVSTLELGDSALYLCASSLNRSGINQETQYFGPGTRLLVL.

V usage is TRBV5-1 and J usage is TRBJ2-1; 9 positions agree with TRBD2. Germline trimming cut 0 bases from V and 7 bases from J; bases unmatched to any gene: 5. This CDR3 contains 15 residues. The V gene's germline CDR1 is SGHRS and CDR2 YFSETQ. The CDR3 sequence is CASSLGGGAGNEQFF. Written as DNA, the CDR3 is TGCGCCAGCAGCTTGGGCGGGGGGGCGGGGAATGAGCAGTTCTTC.

J is TRBJ2-7 and V is TRBV7-2; 9 bases agree with TRBD1. Trimming at V came to 2 bases and at J to 6 bases, leaving 8 bases not matched to a gene. There are 15 residues in the CDR3. Germline assignment: CDR1 SGHTA and CDR2 FQGNSA. DNA of the CDR3: TGTGCCAGCAGCTTAACACAGGGGGCGGGACGCGAGCAGTACTTC. This sequence encodes CASSLTQGAGREQYF.

V gene TRBV9 combines with J gene TRBJ2-1, with 8 positions matching TRBD2. The CDR3 contains 15 residues. V shed 3 bases, J shed 2 bases, and the junction held 4 bases outside the gene matches. Per the germline V gene, CDR1 is SGDLS and CDR2 is YYNGEE. The CDR3 reads CASSGELAAYNEQFF. In nucleotides, the CDR3 is TGTGCCAGCAGCGGAGAACTAGCGGCCTACAATGAGCAGTTCTTC.

This clone was detected only once. V and J are TRBV5-1 and TRBJ2-7; D may be TRBD2 (7 bases). Germline CDR1 is SGHRS and CDR2 is YFSETQ. The CDR3 totals 16 residues. The ends were cut back, 0 bases at V and 6 bases at J, with 19 bases in the middle. CDR3 in amino acids: CASSLGLGGGPSEQYF. CDR3 in DNA: TGCGCCAGCAGCTTGGGTTTAGGCGGGGGCCCGTCCGAGCAGTACTTC.

The V and J genes are TRBV5-5 and TRBJ2-3; D remains ambiguous. V was pared by 0 bases and J by 1 base, with 9 bases between. The germline gives CDR1 SGHKS, CDR2 YYEKEE (reference sequence). The CDR3 has 15 residues. Written as DNA, the CDR3 is TGTGCCAGCAGCTTGGCCGAGTCGCGCACAGATACGCAGTATTTT. It yields the protein CASSLAESRTDTQYF.

The count of this clone is one. The chain links TRBV5-1 to TRBJ2-7; 10 bases are shared with TRBD1. The length of the CDR3 is 14 residues. CDR1 is SGHRS, CDR2 YFSETQ, per germline. V gave up 4 bases and J gave up 7 bases; unmatched junction bases: 8. The CDR3 sequence is CASSPRQGAGEQYF. In DNA form, the CDR3 reads TGCGCCAGCAGCCCGCGACAGGGGGCCGGGGAGCAGTACTTC.

The chain carries TRBV4-1 and TRBJ1-2; D is unresolved. Trimming took off 4 bases at V and 4 bases at J, with 16 bases between the two ends. This CDR3 spans 15 amino acids. Germline V lookup: CDR1 MGHRA, CDR2 YSYEKL. CDR3 nucleotide sequence: TGCGCCAGCAGCCTCACTAGGGAGGGAATCTATGGCTACACCTTC. Encoded protein: CASSLTREGIYGYTF.

V and J are TRBV27 and TRBJ2-2; 9 bases map to TRBD2. CDR3 length: 14 amino acids. Trimming removed 8 bases from V and 4 bases from J; junction bases left unmatched: 5. The germline V gene has CDR1 MNHEY and CDR2 SMNVEV (reference sequence). CDR3 in amino acids: CASRSGRTTGELFF. The CDR3 DNA reads TGTGCCAGCCGGAGCGGGAGGACCACCGGGGAGCTGTTTTTT.

This clone was counted once. This chain uses TRBV28 with TRBJ1-2; maybe TRBD1 (6 bases). V shed 6 bases and J shed 3 bases, with 17 bases lying between them. From germline, CDR1 is MDHEN and CDR2 SYDVKM. The CDR3 is 15 residues long. The CDR3 loop is CASSVGGGADYGYTF. The CDR3 nucleotides are TGTGCCAGCAGCGTTGGAGGGGGGGCGGACTATGGCTACACCTTC.

This chain joins TRBV7-7 and TRBJ1-2; 9 bases line up with TRBD1. This CDR3 spans 19 amino acids. Germline assignment: CDR1 SSHAT and CDR2 FNYEAQ (reference sequence). V lost 1 base, J lost 5 bases, and 17 bases stayed unmatched. CDR3 region: CASSLEESTGGLSSYGYTF. CDR3 sequence (DNA): TGTGCCAGCAGCTTAGAGGAGTCAACAGGGGGCCTTTCCTCATATGGCTACACCTTC.

The chain combines TRBV7-9 with TRBJ2-7; 15 bases are a match to TRBD2. This CDR3 is 14 amino acids long. CDR1 and CDR2 (germline): SEHNR, FQNEAQ (reference sequence). Losses at the gene ends were 4 bases for V and 6 bases for J; bases not matched to a gene: 1. CDR3 nucleotides: TGTGCCAGCAGCTGGGGACTAGCGGGAGGCGAGCAGTACTTC. Its translation is CASSWGLAGGEQYF.

The rearrangement uses TRBV19 and TRBJ1-5; D unclear. The CDR3 extends over 12 amino acids. Trimming shortened V by 1 base and J by 11 bases, and 9 bases separated the two germline ends. The germline gives CDR1 LNHDA, CDR2 SQIVND (reference sequence). In DNA, the CDR3 is TGTGCCAGTAGTATAGCGGGAATGTCCCAGCATTTT. It translates to CASSIAGMSQHF.

The chain carries TRBV5-1 and TRBJ2-6; D remains ambiguous. CDR3 length equals 16 residues. V lost 3 bases and J lost 3, with 13 bases in between. Germline V CDR1 and CDR2: SGHRS, YFSETQ. This CDR3 is CASSSLPGVGANVLTF. The CDR3 nucleotides read TGCGCCAGCAGCTCCCTCCCTGGAGTTGGGGCCAACGTCCTGACTTTC.

This clone was counted only a few times. The V gene is TRBV6-4, the J gene TRBJ1-1, with D perhaps matching TRBD1 (6 bases). Trimming removed 4 bases from V and 2 bases from J, with 11 bases in between. There are 14 residues in the CDR3. Per the germline V gene, CDR1 is MRHNA and CDR2 is SNTAGT. CDR3 coding DNA: TGTGCCAGCAGTGCCTGGGGGGGCAACACTGAAGCTTTCTTT. Its protein is CASSAWGGNTEAFF.

The V call is TRBV19, the J call TRBJ2-6; D ambiguous. Between the trimmed V and J ends, which lost 3 bases and 3 bases, there was a span of 3 bases. Germline lookup yields CDR1 LNHDA and CDR2 SQIVND (reference sequence). This CDR3 has 13 amino acids. The CDR3 coding sequence is TGTGCCAGTAGTATCGGTGGGGCCAACGTCCTGACTTTC. Amino acids: CASSIGGANVLTF.

The sample holds one count of this clone. The chain employs TRBV5-1 and TRBJ2-1; TRBD2 agrees at 14 bases. The CDR3 sequence is 15 residues long. CDR1 SGHRS and CDR2 YFSETQ come from the germline V gene. The J segment lost 6 bases and the V segment lost 4 bases, leaving 3 bases of the junction unmatched. CDR3 bases: TGCGCCAGCAGCCCCGGGACTAGCGGGAGCAATGAGCAGTTCTTC. This sequence encodes CASSPGTSGSNEQFF.

The chain carries TRBV9 and TRBJ2-1, with D possibly being TRBD2 (6 bases). The CDR3 runs 17 residues. V lost 1 base and J lost 0, with 14 bases in between. Per germline, CDR1 SGDLS and CDR2 YYNGEE. Written as DNA, the CDR3 is TGTGCCAGCAGCGTACTCCCTGCGGGGCTCTCCTACAATGAGCAGTTCTTC. Encoded protein: CASSVLPAGLSYNEQFF.

The gene calls are TRBV19 and TRBJ1-1; 9 positions agree with TRBD1. Germline V lookup: CDR1 LNHDA, CDR2 SQIVND (reference sequence). The CDR3 sequence is 14 residues long. After removal of 6 bases from V and 4 bases from J, the junction contained 6 bases not matched to a gene. The chain's CDR3 is CASRRTGEVTEAFF. The CDR3 nucleotides are TGTGCCAGTAGGCGGACAGGGGAGGTCACTGAAGCTTTCTTT.